The text below deals with one TCR beta chain. Only in-frame clones appear in the TCRdb table, and some are missing; sequencing was by immunoSEQ multiplex PCR. The sample has around 140,000 clones, 94% seen once. This entry belongs to a study of cytomegalovirus exposure and HLA in healthy donors. In germline, CDR1 is MNHNS, CDR2 SASEGT. The CDR3 has 17 residues. J lost 2 bases, V lost 4 bases, and 11 bases had no gene match. Specimen: PBMCs. The chain has TRBV6-1 and TRBJ2-3; 8 bases are shared with TRBD1. The clonotype was recovered from a man in his late teens or twenties in good health and CMV-seropositive. As DNA, the CDR3 is TGTGCCAGCAGTGGCGACTCCCGGGACAGGTCCACAGATACGCAGTATTTT. This encodes CASSGDSRDRSTDTQYF.